Below are 30 T cell receptor beta chains sequenced from a single sample in a study of blood T cell repertoires in COVID-19. Libraries were prepared by immunoSEQ multiplex PCR; TCRdb keeps only in-frame clonotypes and omits some of them. The data hold about 190,000 clones, with less than 90% observed a single time. The source material was peripheral blood. The source of these receptors is a middle-aged woman with acute or convalescent COVID-19.

The chain joins TRBV18 to TRBJ2-5; 14 bases agree with TRBD2. V shed 2 bases, J shed 4 bases, and the junction held 6 bases outside the gene matches. CDR1 KGHSH and CDR2 LQKENI come from the germline V gene. The CDR3 consists of 17 residues. The CDR3 here is CASSPVGTSGRRETQYF. In DNA form, the CDR3 reads TGTGCCAGCTCACCAGTCGGGACTAGCGGGAGACGAGAGACCCAGTACTTC.

The J gene is TRBJ2-2, the V gene TRBV28; TRBD1 might be the D (6 bases). With 6 bases removed from V and 1 base from J, the gap between germline ends came to 9 bases. The CDR3 is 14 residues long. From germline, CDR1 is MDHEN and CDR2 SYDVKM. This CDR3 is CASRPGQNTGELFF. The DNA for the CDR3 is TGTGCCAGCAGACCGGGACAGAACACCGGGGAGCTGTTTTTT.

The CDR3 bases are TGTGCCAGCAGTGCGTTACTAGCGGGAGGGCCACTACGTGGCTACGAGCAGTACTTC. Protein product: CASSALLAGGPLRGYEQYF. V is TRBV28 and J is TRBJ2-7, with TRBD2 identical over 13 bases. This CDR3 spans 19 amino acids. The ends lost 5 bases at V and 3 bases at J; junction bases unmatched: 16. Germline V gene lookup returns CDR1 MDHEN and CDR2 SYDVKM.

CDR3 residues: CASSLGPGTGGGPLHF. The CDR3, as DNA: TGTGCCAGCAGCTTGGGCCCCGGGACAGGGGGTGGACCCCTCCACTTT. This sequence joins TRBV5-4 and TRBJ1-6, with TRBD1 matching 11 bases. The V gene end was trimmed by 0 bases and the J gene end by 12 bases; junction bases not matched to a gene: 8. CDR1 is SGHNT and CDR2 is YYREEE in the germline V gene (reference sequence). The CDR3 sequence is 16 residues long.

The chain is built from TRBV6-1 and TRBJ1-2; D ambiguous. In germline, CDR1 is MNHNS, CDR2 SASEGT. This CDR3 is 14 amino acids long. V lost 1 base and J 0 bases, leaving 6 bases between the germline ends. The chain's CDR3 is CASSEDAANYGYTF. As DNA, the CDR3 is TGTGCCAGCAGTGAAGATGCAGCTAACTATGGCTACACCTTC.

The chain links TRBV2 to TRBJ2-3; 8 positions match TRBD2. The germline V gene has CDR1 SNHLY and CDR2 FYNNEI. Losses at the gene ends were 7 bases for V and 12 bases for J; bases not matched to a gene: 6. CDR3 length equals 11 residues. CDR3 in DNA: TGTGCCAGCAAAGAAGGGACTAGTCAGTATTTT. Translating it yields CASKEGTSQYF.

This chain uses TRBV7-9 with TRBJ1-1; the D gene is possibly TRBD1 (6 bases). Germline V CDR1 and CDR2: SEHNR, FQNEAQ (reference sequence). This CDR3 spans 14 amino acids. Trimming removed 3 bases at V and 0 bases at J, with 8 bases between. Here the CDR3 DNA reads TGTGCCAGCAGCTTGGGGGCTATGAACACTGAAGCTTTCTTT. It is translated as CASSLGAMNTEAFF. The entire variable domain, with the rest obtained from reference TRBV7-9 and TRBJ1-1, is as follows: DTGVSQNPRHKITKRGQNVTFRCDPISEHNRLYWYRQTLGQGPEFLTYFQNEAQLEKSRLLSDRFSAERPKGSFSTLEIQRTEQGDSAMYLCASSLGAMNTEAFFGQGTRLTVV.

J is TRBJ1-1 and V is TRBV9; TRBD1 aligns across 7 bases. The CDR3 loop spans 13 amino acids. V gave up 3 bases and J gave up 4 bases; unmatched junction bases: 3. Germline V gene data show CDR1 as SGDLS and CDR2 as YYNGEE. The DNA for the CDR3 is TGTGCCAGCAGCGGGAACAGGGGCACTGAAGCTTTCTTT. Its protein product is CASSGNRGTEAFF.

The chain links TRBV4-1 to TRBJ2-2; the match to TRBD2 covers 12 bases. Trimming cost V 4 bases and J 3 bases; bases outside gene matches: 3. This CDR3 is 16 amino acids long. CDR1 MGHRA and CDR2 YSYEKL come from the germline V gene. The CDR3 sequence is CASSPLAGGYTGELFF. CDR3 in DNA: TGCGCCAGCAGCCCTCTAGCGGGAGGGTACACCGGGGAGCTGTTTTTT.

Points on this clone: The sample contains more than one DNA sequence encoding this CDR3. The chain combines TRBV27 with TRBJ2-3, with D maybe TRBD2 (5 bases). The V end was cut by 3 bases, the J end by 5 bases, with 9 bases between. Germline CDR1 is MNHEY and CDR2 is SMNVEV (reference sequence). The CDR3 extends over 13 amino acids. CDR3 nucleotides: TGTGCCAGCAGTTTGATCGCGGGAGATACGCAGTATTTT. Translated, it gives CASSLIAGDTQYF.

This clone occurred a few times. V gene TRBV6-5 combines with J gene TRBJ1-5, with D perhaps TRBD1 (5 bases). Per the germline V gene, CDR1 is MNHEY and CDR2 is SVGAGI. Trimming stripped 2 bases from V and 6 bases from J, with 17 bases between. This CDR3 region has 16 residues. CDR3: CASSYSYGAGSQPQHF. CDR3 DNA sequence: TGTGCCAGCAGTTACAGCTACGGGGCCGGGAGTCAGCCCCAGCATTTT.

CDR3 protein: CASSTTSGDDNEQFF. The CDR3 DNA is TGTGCCAGTAGTACCACTAGCGGGGATGACAATGAGCAGTTCTTC. This chain joins TRBV19 and TRBJ2-1, with TRBD2 matching over 10 bases. Germline V gene sequence: CDR1 LNHDA, CDR2 SQIVND (reference sequence). The trim removed 4 bases at V and 5 bases at J, leaving 5 bases unmatched. The CDR3 runs 15 residues.

V and J are TRBV4-1 and TRBJ1-4; tentative D call: TRBD1 (6 bases). V was cut by 4 bases and J by 5 bases, with 14 bases left in between. Germline CDR1 and CDR2: MGHRA and YSYEKL. This CDR3 region has 15 residues. This CDR3 reads CASSPRRGGNEKLFF. CDR3 nucleotide sequence: TGCGCCAGCAGCCCCCGTCGAGGGGGAAATGAAAAACTGTTTTTT.

The V and J genes are TRBV18 and TRBJ2-3; D not resolved. The CDR3 totals 11 residues. Germline V gene data show CDR1 as KGHSH and CDR2 as LQKENI. V was shortened by 3 bases and J by 4 bases, with 2 bases between the two germline ends. CDR3 in amino acids: CASSPSDTQYF. The DNA for the CDR3 is TGTGCCAGCTCACCCTCAGATACGCAGTATTTT.

The J gene is TRBJ2-2, the V gene TRBV7-6; D perhaps matches TRBD1 (7 bases). CDR1 is SGHVS, CDR2 FNYEAQ, per germline. Trimming cost V 6 bases and J 4 bases, with 15 bases left between them. The CDR3 consists of 15 residues. CDR3 loop: CASSAPGGITGELFF. The CDR3 bases are TGTGCCAGCAGTGCGCCAGGGGGGATCACCGGGGAGCTGTTTTTT.

This clone was counted a few times. The genes are TRBV23-1 and TRBJ2-3; no reliable D call. TRBV23-1 is an ORF, with its function uncertain. This CDR3 is built from 16 residues. V was shortened by 4 bases and J by 0 bases, with 14 bases between the two germline ends. CDR3 DNA: TGCGCCAGCAGTCGACGTGACCACTATAGCACAGATACGCAGTATTTT. It translates to CASSRRDHYSTDTQYF.

The chain uses TRBV27 and TRBJ2-2; D not certain. The V end was cut by 5 bases, the J end by 5 bases, with 6 bases between. CDR3 length: 12 residues. The germline V gene has CDR1 MNHEY and CDR2 SMNVEV (reference sequence). This chain's CDR3 is CASSPQTGELFF. The CDR3 nucleotides read TGTGCCAGCAGTCCCCAGACCGGGGAGCTGTTTTTT.

This chain joins TRBV6-1 and TRBJ2-2; D might be TRBD1 (5 bases). The V end lost 3 bases, the J end lost 2 bases, and 10 bases lay between the germline ends. The CDR3 covers 15 residues. Germline loops: CDR1 MNHNS, CDR2 SASEGT. The CDR3 DNA reads TGTGCCAGCAGTGAGCCAGGGATTAACACCGGGGAGCTGTTTTTT. This codes for CASSEPGINTGELFF.

The rearrangement links TRBV5-1 to TRBJ2-7; 7 positions match TRBD2. The CDR3 extends over 14 amino acids. CDR1 and CDR2 (germline): SGHRS, YFSETQ. V was clipped by 2 bases and J by 2 bases; unmatched bases: 4. This CDR3 is CASSFGGSTYEQYF. Here the CDR3 DNA reads TGCGCCAGCAGCTTCGGGGGGAGTACCTACGAGCAGTACTTC.

This clone was found once. The gene calls are TRBV6-5 and TRBJ1-6, with D possibly matching TRBD1 (5 bases). Trimming cost V 4 bases and J 3 bases, with 10 bases left between them. In germline, CDR1 is MNHEY, CDR2 SVGAGI. This CDR3 has 15 amino acids. The CDR3 region has the DNA TGTGCCAGCAGTTTCACAGGTCACTATAATTCACCCCTCCACTTT. This gives the protein CASSFTGHYNSPLHF.

The chain employs TRBV28 and TRBJ2-7; a weak D match, TRBD2 (5 bases). V was cut by 5 bases and J by 6 bases, with 8 bases left in between. The germline gives CDR1 MDHEN, CDR2 SYDVKM. CDR3 length: 11 amino acids. In DNA, the CDR3 is TGTGCCAGCAGTGTCGGGATCGAGCAGTACTTC. This codes for CASSVGIEQYF.

The rearrangement joins TRBV18 to TRBJ1-4; D unresolved. V was clipped by 3 bases and J by 1 base, with 9 bases between them. CDR3 length: 15 residues. Germline CDR1 reads KGHSH; CDR2 reads LQKENI. The CDR3 protein is CASSPSGLTNEKLFF. The CDR3 DNA reads as TGTGCCAGCTCACCCAGCGGGTTAACTAATGAAAAACTGTTTTTT.

The genes are TRBV2 and TRBJ2-7, with 11 bases lining up with TRBD1. V shed 6 bases, J shed 3 bases, and the junction held 10 bases outside the gene matches. From germline, CDR1 is SNHLY and CDR2 FYNNEI. This CDR3 region has 16 residues. The CDR3 coding sequence is TGTGCCAGCAGCCCAATCGGACAGGGGGCTAGCTACGAGCAGTACTTC. Protein: CASSPIGQGASYEQYF. The whole variable domain, filled in from reference TRBV2 and TRBJ2-7, reads EPEVTQTPSHQVTQMGQEVILRCVPISNHLYFYWYRQILGQKVEFLVSFYNNEISEKSEIFDDQFSVERPDGSNFTLKIRSTKLEDSAMYFCASSPIGQGASYEQYFGPGTRLTVT.

The J gene is TRBJ2-5, the V gene TRBV7-9, with 7 positions matching TRBD1. This CDR3 spans 15 amino acids. CDR1 is SEHNR and CDR2 is FQNEAQ in the germline V gene (reference sequence). J lost 5 bases, V lost 5 bases, and 11 bases had no gene match. CDR3 sequence reads: CASSHNTGAWETQYF. Here the CDR3 DNA reads TGTGCCAGCAGCCATAATACAGGGGCCTGGGAGACCCAGTACTTC. Looking up the rest from reference TRBV7-9 and TRBJ2-5 gives the full variable domain: DTGVSQNPRHKITKRGQNVTFRCDPISEHNRLYWYRQTLGQGPEFLTYFQNEAQLEKSRLLSDRFSAERPKGSFSTLEIQRTEQGDSAMYLCASSHNTGAWETQYFGPGTRLLVL.

The rearrangement links TRBV19 to TRBJ1-4; the D gene is possibly TRBD1 (6 bases). The CDR3 is 16 amino acids. V was pared by 7 bases and J by 0 bases, with 15 bases between. Looked up from germline, CDR1 is LNHDA and CDR2 is SQIVND (reference sequence). In nucleotides, the CDR3 is TGTGCCAGTAATCAAAGGGGGACACCAACTAATGAAAAACTGTTTTTT. It encodes CASNQRGTPTNEKLFF. Combining the CDR3 with reference TRBV19 and TRBJ1-4 gives the whole variable domain DGGITQSPKYLFRKEGQNVTLSCEQNLNHDAMYWYRQDPGQGLRLIYYSQIVNDFQKGDIAEGYSVSREKKESFPLTVTSAQKNPTAFYLCASNQRGTPTNEKLFFGSGTQLSVL.

This chain uses TRBV29-1 with TRBJ1-2, with D perhaps matching TRBD1 (6 bases). Germline V gene sequence: CDR1 SQVTM, CDR2 ANQGSEA. Trimming removed 7 bases from V and 2 bases from J, with 20 bases in between. The CDR3 has 15 residues. For the CDR3, the DNA is TGCAGCGCTGGACAGACCATGGATATGAACTATGGCTACACCTTC. Translation gives CSAGQTMDMNYGYTF.

The sample holds one count of this clone. The chain has TRBV28 and TRBJ1-2, with D maybe TRBD1 (6 bases). V was clipped by 6 bases and J by 8 bases, with 16 bases between them. CDR3 length equals 13 residues. Germline CDR1 and CDR2: MDHEN and SYDVKM. DNA for the CDR3: TGTGCCAGCAGACCCACCCAGGGGAAAGGCTACACCTTC. Translation gives CASRPTQGKGYTF.

The rearrangement uses TRBV9 and TRBJ1-3, with D possibly being TRBD1 (6 bases). Trimming cost V 4 bases and J 4 bases, with 15 bases left between them. Germline CDR1 and CDR2: SGDLS and YYNGEE. The CDR3 consists of 15 residues. Written as DNA, the CDR3 is TGTGCCAGCAGCACCAGCGACGACAGGGGAAACACCATATATTTT. Translated: CASSTSDDRGNTIYF.

The gene calls are TRBV10-3 and TRBJ1-1, with D possibly being TRBD1 (5 bases). The germline V gene encodes CDR1 ENHRY and CDR2 SYGVKD. V lost 2 bases to trimming and J lost 2 bases, with 12 bases between them. The CDR3 contains 15 residues. The CDR3 DNA sequence: TGTGCCATCAGTGAGGCGCGGGACGGCAACACTGAAGCTTTCTTT. Amino acids: CAISEARDGNTEAFF.

The rearrangement joins TRBV6-1 to TRBJ1-6, with 9 bases fitting TRBD1. After removal of 3 bases from V and 0 bases from J, the junction contained 3 bases not matched to a gene. From germline, CDR1 is MNHNS and CDR2 SASEGT. The CDR3 is 17 residues long. The CDR3 DNA follows: TGTGCCAGCAGTGAGGGGACAGGGCGCTCCTATAATTCACCCCTCCACTTT. Translation gives CASSEGTGRSYNSPLHF.